The TCR beta chain described here comes from a study of T cell responses to AZD1222 COVID-19 vaccine. Study-level information: Second-dose timings of about 4 or about 12 weeks were pooled.

J gave up 1 base and V 2 bases, and 5 bases lay outside the gene matches. The CDR3 length is 15 residues. Germline loops: CDR1 SGHKS, CDR2 YYEKEE (reference sequence). Study observations and caveats: Targeting of unmutated variant regions was reportedly seen in nearly half of spike-specific TCRs.

On this clone: Its antigen is unidentified.

Clones were read by immunoSEQ multiplex PCR, and TCRdb kept only the in-frame ones, dropping some. The table lists around 150,000 clones, roughly 94% of them singletons, with around 0.66% in the top ten. The sequencing used peripheral blood, collected on day 0 of AZD1222 vaccination. This sequence joins TRBV5-5 and TRBJ1-1; the match to TRBD1 covers 7 bases. This receptor was obtained from an adult in good health. CDR3 nucleotide sequence: TGTGCCAGCAGCTTCCTATGGACAGGGAACACTGAAGCTTTCTTT. Protein: CASSFLWTGNTEAFF.